The next 7 T cell receptor beta chains were all read from a single sample in a study of metastatic and nonmetastatic thyroid tumors. No patient received treatment before thyroid surgery. MiXCR reprocessed the PCR reads for TCRdb. The sample consists of 35,000 to 50,000 clones, approximately 20% of them appearing once. Sequencing was performed on blood. The receptors here all came from a female donor with papillary thyroid cancer or a benign thyroid nodule (not recorded which). Some clones in this sample may be carry-over from other donors' samples.

This clone was recorded at least ten times. The V gene is TRBV12-3 or TRBV12-4, the J gene TRBJ1-6; the D is unclear. The CDR3 contains 18 residues. With 2 bases removed from V and 0 bases from J, the gap between germline ends came to 14 bases. DNA for the CDR3: TGTGCCAGCAGTTTAAAGAGGAAAACAAGCTCCTATAATTCACCCCTCCACTTT. Protein product: CASSLKRKTSSYNSPLHF.

This clone was seen repeatedly, ten times or more. The gene calls are TRBV12-3 or TRBV12-4 and TRBJ1-5, with D unclear. V was trimmed by 1 base and J by 7 bases, leaving 11 bases between them. The CDR3 sequence is 14 residues long. The CDR3 sequence is CASSLVADEQPQHF. The CDR3 nucleotides are TGTGCCAGCAGTTTAGTCGCGGATGAGCAGCCCCAGCATTTT.

About this clone: A junction boundary mismatches the germline segment, possibly from a read error. The V gene is TRBV6-2 or TRBV6-3, the J gene TRBJ1-2; 8 bases are shared with TRBD1. The germline V gene encodes CDR1 MNHEY and CDR2 SVGEGT. This CDR3 region has 16 residues. This chain's CDR3 is CASSYPLQQGDYCYTF. The CDR3 DNA sequence: TGTGCCAGCAGTTATCCCTTGCAACAGGGGGACTATTGCTACACCTTC.

Ten or more counts support this clone. The chain couples TRBV2 to TRBJ2-3, with D hard to call. Between the trimmed V and J ends, which lost 6 bases and 1 base, there was a span of 8 bases. There are 13 residues in the CDR3. Per the germline V gene, CDR1 is SNHLY and CDR2 is FYNNEI. The CDR3 nucleotides are TGTGCCAGCAGAGGGTACCGCACAGATACGCAGTATTTT. As protein: CASRGYRTDTQYF.

This clone was counted only a few times. J is TRBJ2-7 and V is TRBV20-1, with D perhaps matching TRBD2 (6 bases). Germline V gene data show CDR1 as DFQATT and CDR2 as SNEGSKA (reference sequence). Trimming removed 5 bases from V and 2 bases from J, with 16 bases in between. There are 14 residues in the CDR3. The CDR3 region is CSAGERPGAYEQYF. The CDR3 coding sequence is TGCAGTGCTGGGGAGCGGCCGGGGGCCTACGAGCAGTACTTC.

This clone has a count of ten or more. The gene calls are TRBV20-1 and TRBJ1-1; 11 nucleotides match TRBD1. Germline V gives CDR1 DFQATT, CDR2 SNEGSKA (reference sequence). V shed 0 bases, J shed 7 bases, and the junction held 10 bases outside the gene matches. The CDR3 consists of 16 residues. In DNA, the CDR3 is TGCAGTGCTAGAGATCGGGGGACAGGGGGAGTTGGTGAAGCTTTCTTT. This encodes CSARDRGTGGVGEAFF.

In this sample, this clone turned up a few times. J is TRBJ1-2 and V is TRBV2; D uncertain. Per germline, CDR1 SNHLY and CDR2 FYNNEI. Trimming pared 4 bases from V and 2 bases from J, leaving 8 bases between. This CDR3 contains 13 residues. The chain's CDR3 is CASSAGLNYGYTF. For the CDR3, the DNA is TGTGCCAGCAGTGCCGGGCTCAACTATGGCTACACCTTC.